This entry lists 19 T cell receptor beta chains sequenced from one sample in a study of blood T cell repertoires in COVID-19. TCRdb's copy holds only in-frame clones and misses some; the assay was immunoSEQ multiplex PCR. The repertoire has 250,000 to 350,000 clones, roughly 90% of them found once; the top ten carry under 3.5%. Material for sequencing was peripheral blood. The receptor set was obtained from a woman under 40 with COVID-19, enrolled during active disease.

The chain couples TRBV4-1 to TRBJ1-2, with a possible D match to TRBD1 (6 bases). This CDR3 comprises 15 residues. V was shortened by 2 bases and J by 0 bases, with 10 bases between the two germline ends. In germline, CDR1 is MGHRA, CDR2 YSYEKL. Here the CDR3 reads CASSQRTVANYGYTF. CDR3 bases: TGCGCCAGCAGCCAACGGACAGTCGCTAACTATGGCTACACCTTC.

V usage is TRBV30 and J usage is TRBJ2-7, with TRBD2 matching over 15 bases. After removal of 7 bases from V and 2 bases from J, the junction contained 15 bases not matched to a gene. Germline lookup yields CDR1 GTSNPN and CDR2 SVGIG (reference sequence). The CDR3 is 18 residues long. The CDR3: CAYLGTSGRSTSPYEQYF. The CDR3 DNA is TGTGCCTACCTAGGGACTAGCGGGAGGTCCACCTCCCCCTACGAGCAGTACTTC.

The CDR3 sequence is CASSPRTSGGNEQFF. The CDR3 DNA is TGTGCCAGCAGCCCGCGGACTAGCGGAGGAAATGAGCAGTTCTTC. The chain has TRBV11-2 and TRBJ2-1; 10 nucleotides match TRBD2. J was trimmed by 7 bases and V by 5 bases; bases with no gene match: 8. CDR1 SGHAT and CDR2 FQNNGV come from the germline V gene. CDR3 length: 15 residues.

The chain employs TRBV6-5 and TRBJ2-3; tentatively, D is TRBD2 (5 bases). This CDR3 has 14 residues. CDR1 MNHEY and CDR2 SVGAGI come from the germline V gene. V lost 2 bases and J lost 0, with 6 bases in between. CDR3: CASSYRGSTDTQYF. CDR3 bases: TGTGCCAGCAGTTACCGAGGGAGCACAGATACGCAGTATTTT.

The rearrangement joins TRBV30 to TRBJ1-6; D gene ambiguous. The CDR3 covers 13 residues. Per the germline V gene, CDR1 is GTSNPN and CDR2 is SVGIG (reference sequence). V was pared by 1 base and J by 7 bases, with 8 bases between. This CDR3 reads CAWSGVPNSPLHF. CDR3 nucleotide sequence: TGTGCCTGGAGTGGAGTCCCAAATTCACCCCTCCACTTT.

Only a few counts were recorded for this clone. Other DNA variants within this sample encode the same CDR3. The CDR3 coding sequence is TGTGCTTCAAGACAGGGCCCCTACGAGCAGTACTTC. Its protein product is CASRQGPYEQYF. The chain uses TRBV28 and TRBJ2-7; TRBD1 matches at 7 bases. Germline CDR1 MDHEN, CDR2 SYDVKM. This CDR3 contains 12 residues.

The V gene is TRBV6-5, the J gene TRBJ2-2; weak D call: TRBD1 (6 bases). Per germline, CDR1 MNHEY and CDR2 SVGAGI. The CDR3 spans 13 residues. The V end was cut by 6 bases, the J end by 4 bases, with 9 bases between. The CDR3: CASRRGITGELFF. CDR3 bases: TGTGCCAGCAGAAGGGGGATCACCGGGGAGCTGTTTTTT.

The V call is TRBV19, the J call TRBJ2-7; TRBD1 matches at 8 bases. V shed 4 bases, J shed 6 bases, and the junction held 11 bases outside the gene matches. CDR1 LNHDA and CDR2 SQIVND come from the germline V gene (reference sequence). This CDR3 is 15 amino acids long. The CDR3 here is CASSTTRQGAPEQYF. Here the CDR3 DNA reads TGTGCCAGTAGTACCACCCGGCAGGGGGCGCCCGAGCAGTACTTC.

The chain uses TRBV27 and TRBJ2-7, with 7 bases identical to TRBD2. Germline CDR1 and CDR2: MNHEY and SMNVEV (reference sequence). The CDR3 consists of 15 residues. Germline trimming cut 2 bases from V and 2 bases from J; bases unmatched to any gene: 6. The CDR3 sequence: CASSLGGVDTYEQYF. The CDR3 coding sequence is TGTGCCAGCAGTTTAGGGGGGGTGGATACCTACGAGCAGTACTTC.

This clone was observed a single time. V is TRBV12-3 or TRBV12-4 and J is TRBJ1-6; D gene unclear. With 6 bases removed from V and 10 bases from J, the gap between germline ends came to 10 bases. The CDR3 is 12 residues long. CDR3 region: CASSRGRSPLHF. The CDR3 DNA sequence: TGTGCCAGCAGCCGAGGGCGGTCACCCCTCCACTTT.

J is TRBJ2-5 and V is TRBV5-6; 9 nucleotides match TRBD2. The germline gives CDR1 SGHDT, CDR2 YYEEEE. The CDR3 is 16 residues long. V was pared by 0 bases and J by 5 bases, with 8 bases of the junction left unmatched. The CDR3 nucleotides are TGTGCCAGCAGCTTGGCTATAGCGGGAGCTTGGGAGACCCAGTACTTC. Translated, it gives CASSLAIAGAWETQYF. The complete variable domain, with remaining parts taken from reference TRBV5-6 and TRBJ2-5, reads DAGVTQSPTHLIKTRGQQVTLRCSPKSGHDTVSWYQQALGQGPQFIFQYYEEEERQRGNFPDRFSGHQFPNYSSELNVNALLLGDSALYLCASSLAIAGAWETQYFGPGTRLLVL.

The chain recombines TRBV21-1 with TRBJ2-3; the table gives TRBD1 as D, unverified against the DNA. TRBV21-1 is marked as a pseudogene. This CDR3 is 18 amino acids long. CDR3 sequence reads: CASSDGLRAGGYTDTQYF. The CDR3 nucleotides are TGTGCCAGCAGCGACGGACTGAGGGCAGGGGGGTACACAGATACGCAGTATTTT.

The chain joins TRBV19 to TRBJ1-3; 10 bases fit TRBD1. Germline V CDR1 and CDR2: LNHDA, SQIVND (reference sequence). CDR3 size: 17 residues. Trimming removed 0 bases from V and 3 bases from J; junction bases left unmatched: 5. The CDR3: CASSIDSGQGNGNTIYF. The CDR3 coding sequence is TGTGCCAGTAGTATAGATTCGGGACAGGGGAATGGAAACACCATATATTTT.

The rearrangement links TRBV19 to TRBJ2-3; D is possibly TRBD1 (6 bases). Trimming took off 6 bases at V and 5 bases at J, with 12 bases between the two ends. There are 13 residues in the CDR3. Germline V gene lookup returns CDR1 LNHDA and CDR2 SQIVND (reference sequence). The CDR3 DNA follows: TGTGCCAGTAGCCTAGACAGGCTAGATACGCAGTATTTT. It yields the protein CASSLDRLDTQYF.

The chain's CDR3 is CASSELGQGDYGYTF. In DNA, the CDR3 is TGTGCCAGCAGTGAACTGGGACAGGGGGACTATGGCTACACCTTC. The chain is built from TRBV6-1 and TRBJ1-2, with 11 bases fitting TRBD1. This CDR3 is built from 15 residues. J was trimmed by 3 bases and V by 2 bases; bases with no gene match: 2. Per the germline V gene, CDR1 is MNHNS and CDR2 is SASEGT.

The CDR3 DNA is TGTGCCATCAGTGGAACTAGCGTGGTGCAGTTCTTC. Amino acids: CAISGTSVVQFF. The chain is built from TRBV10-3 and TRBJ2-1; 7 nucleotides align to TRBD2. The trim removed 4 bases at V and 12 bases at J, leaving 6 bases unmatched. This CDR3 is built from 12 residues. Germline V gene data show CDR1 as ENHRY and CDR2 as SYGVKD.

The chain has TRBV3-1 (or the pseudogene TRBV3-2) and TRBJ1-2; D is uncertain. Germline V gene lookup returns CDR1 LGHDT and CDR2 YNNKEL (reference sequence). The V gene lost 3 bases and the J gene lost 8 bases, with 13 bases spanning the gap. The CDR3 runs 13 residues. The CDR3 spells CASSHPGWQGYTF. CDR3 bases: TGTGCCAGCAGCCATCCAGGTTGGCAGGGCTACACCTTC.

V gene TRBV5-1 combines with J gene TRBJ2-1, with TRBD1 as a possible D gene (8 bases). Germline CDR1 reads SGHRS; CDR2 reads YFSETQ. Trimming took 0 bases from V and 7 from J, leaving 14 bases between them. CDR3 length: 15 amino acids. DNA for the CDR3: TGCGCCAGCAGCTTGGGGACAGGGAGGGGAAATGAGCAGTTCTTC. This translates into CASSLGTGRGNEQFF.

V usage is TRBV6-6 and J usage is TRBJ2-3, with D perhaps TRBD1 (6 bases). V lost 11 bases, J lost 0 bases, and 18 bases lay in between. CDR1 is MNHNY and CDR2 is SVGAGI in the germline V gene (reference sequence). This CDR3 has 15 amino acids. CDR3: CAASRGSTSTDTQYF. CDR3 bases: TGTGCCGCCTCCAGGGGTAGTACGAGCACAGATACGCAGTATTTT.